Presented here are 5 T cell receptor beta chains from one specimen sequenced in a study of PD-1 blockade in classical Hodgkin lymphoma. Described time point: cycle 4 day 1 (C4D1), after less than seven weeks of nivolumab. Every single patient, without exception, relapsed after autologous stem cell transplantation, and brentuximab vedotin exposure varied. Purification of CD4+ T cells from thawed PBMCs was achieved by magnetic negative selection. The assay was immunoSEQ multiplex PCR, and TCRdb's table has in-frame clones only and misses some. The table records around 37,000 clones, roughly nine tenths of them present only once. This specimen consisted of CD4+ T cells from blood, obtained before the fourth cycle of nivolumab. The receptors were sampled from a human donor with classical Hodgkin lymphoma.

With regard to this clone: Other DNA sequences in this specimen translate into the identical CDR3. The chain recombines TRBV7-9 with TRBJ2-1, with 8 bases fitting TRBD1. Germline CDR1 reads SEHNR; CDR2 reads FQNEAQ (reference sequence). The CDR3 contains 14 residues. V gave up 2 bases and J gave up 4 bases; unmatched junction bases: 1. This CDR3 reads CASSLQGAYNEQFF. CDR3 sequence (DNA): TGTGCCAGCAGCTTACAGGGGGCTTACAATGAGCAGTTCTTC.

The CDR3 DNA reads TGTGCCAGCAGTTACCTGGACAGGGGGGCCACTGAAGCTTTCTTT. It codes for CASSYLDRGATEAFF. The rearrangement uses TRBV6-6 and TRBJ1-1, with TRBD1 identical over 10 bases. Germline CDR1 is MNHNY and CDR2 is SVGAGI (reference sequence). The V segment lost 2 bases and the J segment 4 bases; nucleotides outside the gene matches: 4. This CDR3 has 15 residues.

In this sample, this clone turned up a few times. The chain employs TRBV4-1 and TRBJ1-5; D is unresolved. The CDR3 has 15 amino acids. With 3 bases removed from V and 4 bases from J, the gap between germline ends came to 13 bases. CDR1 is MGHRA and CDR2 is YSYEKL in the germline V gene. DNA of the CDR3: TGCGCCAGCAGCCAGGGGTGGGTAAAGAATCAGCCCCAGCATTTT. This encodes CASSQGWVKNQPQHF.

The V call is TRBV6-1, the J call TRBJ1-5; a possible D gene is TRBD1 (5 bases). With 4 bases removed from V and 5 bases from J, the gap between germline ends came to 12 bases. There are 14 residues in the CDR3. Looked up from germline, CDR1 is MNHNS and CDR2 is SASEGT. The CDR3 nucleotides read TGTGCCAGCAGTGGCCCGGGACCATATCAGCCCCAGCATTTT. Its translation: CASSGPGPYQPQHF.

The chain is built from TRBV5-5 and TRBJ1-1, with D uncertain. The CDR3 consists of 14 residues. The germline CDR1 and CDR2 sequences are SGHKS and YYEKEE (reference sequence). Trimming left V 4 bases short and J 9 bases short, with 19 bases between. The CDR3 loop reads CASSNPMGTKKAFF. In nucleotides, the CDR3 is TGTGCCAGCAGCAACCCCATGGGTACTAAAAAAGCTTTCTTT.